The TCR beta chain under discussion was sequenced for a study of beta chain features in type 1 diabetes. Whole-study context: Patients did not differ from healthy donors in age, gender or cell yield.

A heparinised blood draw that averaged about 120 mL was obtained once from each donor. This clone has a single count. Its antigen is undetermined. Points from the study as a whole: Here, the possible influence of HLA type (on TCRB rearrangement) remained unresolved. A PCR bias possibly favoring shorter templates would apply equally to patients and controls.

The CDR3 is made up of 13 amino acids. The germline V and J ends were trimmed by 5 bases and 4 bases, with 12 bases remaining between them. CDR1 and CDR2 from the germline V gene are SGHNT and YENEEA. Sequenced material consisted of expressed TCRB transcripts (all of the isolated RNA was reverse transcribed). TCRdb's table, derived via immunoSEQ multiplex PCR, lists solely in-frame clones and lacks some. This sample carries hundreds of thousands of clones, around 15% of them seen once, and the ten largest clones take around 0.1%. Source material: naive CD4+ T cells from blood. The TCR sequence derives from a man younger than 35 in good health. The J gene is TRBJ2-7, the V gene TRBV11-3; no clear D gene. Here the CDR3 reads CASSKDAAYEQYF. CDR3 coding DNA: TGTGCCAGCAGCAAGGACGCTGCTTACGAGCAGTACTTC. Combining the CDR3 with reference TRBV11-3 and TRBJ2-7 gives the whole variable domain EAGVVQSPRYKIIEKKQPVAFWCNPISGHNTLYWYLQNLGQGPELLIRYENEEAVDDSQLPKDRFSAERLKGVDSTLKIQPAELGDSAVYLCASSKDAAYEQYFGPGTRLTVT.